This passage covers 17 T cell receptor beta chains from one sample sequenced in a study of T cell responses to AZD1222 COVID-19 vaccine. TCRdb's table, derived via immunoSEQ multiplex PCR, lists solely in-frame clones and lacks some. The sample yields 200,000 or so clones, 90% seen once. The material was peripheral blood, obtained on day 0 of AZD1222 vaccination. Source of these receptors: an adult in good health.

V usage is TRBV14 and J usage is TRBJ2-7; 8 bases agree with TRBD1. Germline trimming cut 4 bases from V and 3 bases from J; bases unmatched to any gene: 11. The CDR3 contains 16 residues. Germline CDR1 is SGHDN and CDR2 is FVKESK. CDR3: CASSLQTGVGGYEQYF. The CDR3 coding sequence is TGTGCCAGCAGCCTACAGACAGGGGTAGGAGGCTACGAGCAGTACTTC.

The chain combines TRBV19 with TRBJ2-3; maybe TRBD1 (6 bases). The V gene's germline CDR1 is LNHDA and CDR2 SQIVND (reference sequence). V was clipped by 4 bases and J by 3 bases, with 17 bases between them. The CDR3 covers 16 residues. The CDR3 loop is CASSKGQSPRTDTQYF. The CDR3 nucleotides read TGTGCCAGTAGTAAAGGACAGTCACCAAGGACAGATACGCAGTATTTT.

With respect to this clone: A junction end diverges from the germline sequence, so it may reflect a read error. The gene calls are TRBV5-1 and TRBJ2-5; D is tentatively TRBD1 or TRBD2 (5 bases each). The length of the CDR3 is 14 residues. Germline lookup yields CDR1 SGHRS and CDR2 YFSETQ. Here the CDR3 DNA reads TGCGCCAGCAGCTTGGGACAGACCAGGGAGACCCGGTACTTC. This codes for CASSLGQTRETRYF. Together with reference TRBV5-1 and TRBJ2-5, the CDR3 gives the full variable domain: KAGVTQTPRYLIKTRGQQVTLSCSPISGHRSVSWYQQTPGQGLQFLFEYFSETQRNKGNFPGRFSGRQFSNSRSEMNVSTLELGDSALYLCASSLGQTRETRYFGPGTRLLVL.

This clone occurred once. The CDR3 sequence is CASSSFAARGYTF. The CDR3 DNA follows: TGTGCCAGCAGTTCATTTGCGGCGCGGGGCTACACCTTC. The chain joins TRBV28 to TRBJ1-2, with no clear D. The V gene's germline CDR1 is MDHEN and CDR2 SYDVKM. The CDR3 loop spans 13 amino acids. V was trimmed by 4 bases and J by 8 bases, leaving 14 bases between them.

The chain recombines TRBV9 with TRBJ2-5; tentatively, D is TRBD2 (7 bases). Trimming left V 0 bases short and J 1 base short, with 16 bases between. This CDR3 comprises 17 residues. CDR1 and CDR2 (germline): SGDLS, YYNGEE. CDR3 coding DNA: TGTGCCAGCAGCGTAGGCGTTAAAGGGGGGGGCCAAGAGACCCAGTACTTC. As protein: CASSVGVKGGGQETQYF.

The chain carries TRBV13 and TRBJ2-1; TRBD1 might be the D (5 bases). Germline V CDR1 and CDR2: PRHDT, FYEKMQ (reference sequence). V was trimmed by 4 bases and J by 10 bases, leaving 14 bases between them. The CDR3 is 13 residues long. The CDR3 DNA sequence: TGTGCCAGCAGCTCGTCGCCAGGGAACGAGCAGTTCTTC. Translated: CASSSSPGNEQFF.

J is TRBJ2-3 and V is TRBV28, with D unresolved. V was trimmed by 6 bases and J by 4 bases, leaving 5 bases between them. Germline CDR1 reads MDHEN; CDR2 reads SYDVKM. The CDR3 runs to 11 residues. The CDR3: CASSTPDTQYF. The CDR3 bases are TGTGCCAGCAGCACCCCAGATACGCAGTATTTT.

V is TRBV7-9 and J is TRBJ1-5; D is undetermined. The ends were cut back, 0 bases at V and 5 bases at J, with 5 bases in the middle. The CDR3 runs 13 residues. Per germline, CDR1 SEHNR and CDR2 FQNEAQ (reference sequence). CDR3 nucleotide sequence: TGTGCCAGCAGCTTAGCGAAGGATCAGCCCCAGCATTTT. This codes for CASSLAKDQPQHF.

V gene TRBV29-1 combines with J gene TRBJ1-4; 7 nucleotides match TRBD1. The V gene end was trimmed by 6 bases and the J gene end by 6 bases; junction bases not matched to a gene: 7. Germline V lookup: CDR1 SQVTM, CDR2 ANQGSEA. The CDR3 runs to 13 residues. This CDR3 is CSVATGPHEKLFF. The CDR3 nucleotides read TGCAGCGTCGCGACAGGGCCCCATGAAAAACTGTTTTTT.

This rearrangement joins TRBV7-6 to TRBJ1-3; TRBD1 agrees at 7 bases. The CDR3 length is 15 residues. The J segment lost 0 bases and the V segment lost 1 base, leaving 0 bases of the junction unmatched. The germline gives CDR1 SGHVS, CDR2 FNYEAQ. The CDR3 sequence is CASSLGTGSGNTIYF. CDR3 coding DNA: TGTGCCAGCAGCTTAGGGACAGGCTCTGGAAACACCATATATTTT. Full variable domain (missing parts from reference TRBV7-6 and TRBJ1-3): GAGVSQSPRYKVTKRGQDVALRCDPISGHVSLYWYRQALGQGPEFLTYFNYEAQQDKSGLPNDRFSAERPEGSISTLTIQRTEQRDSAMYRCASSLGTGSGNTIYFGEGSWLTVV.

The chain links TRBV27 to TRBJ2-7; D is possibly TRBD2 (6 bases). Trimming removed 3 bases from V and 3 bases from J, with 15 bases in between. CDR1 is MNHEY, CDR2 SMNVEV, per germline (reference sequence). The CDR3 sequence is 15 residues long. CDR3 amino acids: CASSFESGLHYEQYF. The CDR3 DNA sequence: TGTGCCAGCAGTTTTGAGTCGGGACTGCACTACGAGCAGTACTTC.

CDR3 nucleotides: TGTGCCAGCAGCGGGACGGGCAACACCGGGGAGCTGTTTTTT. Its protein product is CASSGTGNTGELFF. This sequence joins TRBV6-5 and TRBJ2-2, with D tentatively TRBD1 or TRBD2 (5 bases each). CDR1 is MNHEY, CDR2 SVGAGI, per germline. With 6 bases removed from V and 2 bases from J, the gap between germline ends came to 10 bases. CDR3 length: 14 residues.

Points on this clone: The sample carries other DNA sequences with the same CDR3. The gene calls are TRBV12-3 or TRBV12-4 and TRBJ1-2; D unresolved. V dropped 1 base and J dropped 8 bases, with 5 bases sitting between them. This CDR3 spans 11 amino acids. CDR3 nucleotide sequence: TGTGCCAGCAGTTTAGGGGGAGGCTACACCTTC. Translating gives CASSLGGGYTF.

This chain links TRBV4-1 with TRBJ2-2; D unclear. There are 15 residues in the CDR3. V was trimmed by 6 bases and J by 0 bases, leaving 11 bases between them. Germline values: CDR1 MGHRA, CDR2 YSYEKL. CDR3 amino acids: CASRITDANTGELFF. The CDR3 nucleotides read TGCGCCAGCAGGATAACGGACGCGAACACCGGGGAGCTGTTTTTT.

This CDR3 is CASRGGAGNTIYF. The DNA for the CDR3 is TGTGCCAGCAGGGGGGGTGCAGGAAACACCATATATTTT. The V call is TRBV28, the J call TRBJ1-3; TRBD1 is a possible D gene (5 bases). This CDR3 region has 13 residues. The germline CDR1 and CDR2 sequences are MDHEN and SYDVKM. Trimming removed 6 bases at V and 4 bases at J, with 10 bases between.

The gene calls are TRBV7-9 and TRBJ2-4, with D unclear. CDR1 and CDR2 (germline): SEHNR, FQNEAQ (reference sequence). The CDR3 runs to 19 residues. V was pared by 2 bases and J by 0 bases, with 20 bases between. CDR3 amino acids: CASSLNSGSFASAKNIQYF. The CDR3 bases are TGTGCCAGCAGCTTAAACTCCGGGTCTTTCGCATCAGCCAAAAACATTCAGTACTTC.

This clone appeared once. V and J are TRBV10-3 and TRBJ2-7; 9 nucleotides agree with TRBD2. The CDR3 sequence is 14 residues long. The germline CDR1 and CDR2 sequences are ENHRY and SYGVKD. The trim removed 4 bases at V and 3 bases at J, leaving 4 bases unmatched. The CDR3 sequence is CAISASGINYEQYF. The CDR3 coding sequence is TGTGCCATCAGTGCTAGCGGGATTAACTACGAGCAGTACTTC.